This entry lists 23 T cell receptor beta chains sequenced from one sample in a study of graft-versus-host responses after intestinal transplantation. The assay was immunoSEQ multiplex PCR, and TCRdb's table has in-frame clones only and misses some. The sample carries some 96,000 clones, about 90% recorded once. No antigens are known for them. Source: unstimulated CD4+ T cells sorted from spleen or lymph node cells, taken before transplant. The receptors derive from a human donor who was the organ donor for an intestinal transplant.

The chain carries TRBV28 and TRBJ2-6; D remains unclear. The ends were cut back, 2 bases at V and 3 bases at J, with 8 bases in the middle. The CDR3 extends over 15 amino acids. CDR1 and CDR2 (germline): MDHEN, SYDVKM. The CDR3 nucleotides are TGTGCCAGCAGTTTAGTGTCCCGTGGGGCCAACGTCCTGACTTTC. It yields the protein CASSLVSRGANVLTF.

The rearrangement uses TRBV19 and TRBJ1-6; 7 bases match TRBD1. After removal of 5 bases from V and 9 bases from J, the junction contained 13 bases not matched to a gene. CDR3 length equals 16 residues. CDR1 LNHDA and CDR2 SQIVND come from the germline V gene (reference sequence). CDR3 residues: CASSPREGAGVSPLHF. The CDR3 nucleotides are TGTGCCAGTAGTCCCAGAGAGGGGGCGGGGGTTTCACCCCTCCACTTT.

CDR3 amino acids: CAISESLAGGRGGNIQYF. DNA of the CDR3: TGTGCCATCAGTGAGTCATTGGCGGGAGGGCGCGGCGGAAACATTCAGTACTTC. The chain uses TRBV10-3 and TRBJ2-4; 9 bases map to TRBD2. V trimming: 0 bases; J trimming: 6 bases; junction bases outside the gene matches: 12. Germline V lookup: CDR1 ENHRY, CDR2 SYGVKD. The CDR3 totals 18 residues.

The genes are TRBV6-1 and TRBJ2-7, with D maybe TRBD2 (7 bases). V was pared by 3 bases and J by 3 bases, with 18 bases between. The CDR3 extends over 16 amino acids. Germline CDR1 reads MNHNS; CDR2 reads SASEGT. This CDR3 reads CASSDQWGGGVYEQYF. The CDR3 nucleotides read TGTGCCAGCAGTGACCAGTGGGGAGGGGGGGTCTACGAGCAGTACTTC.

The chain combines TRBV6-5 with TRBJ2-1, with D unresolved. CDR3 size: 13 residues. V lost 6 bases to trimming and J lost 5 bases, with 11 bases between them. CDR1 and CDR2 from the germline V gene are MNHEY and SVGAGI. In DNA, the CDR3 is TGTGCCAGCAGCACTGAGGTGAACAATGAGCAGTTCTTC. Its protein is CASSTEVNNEQFF.

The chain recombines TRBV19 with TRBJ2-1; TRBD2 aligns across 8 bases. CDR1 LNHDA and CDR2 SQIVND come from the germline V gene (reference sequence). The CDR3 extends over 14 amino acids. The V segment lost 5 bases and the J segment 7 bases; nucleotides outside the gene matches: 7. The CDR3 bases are TGTGCCAGTAGTCTCCAGACTAGCGAGAATGAGCAGTTCTTC. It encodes CASSLQTSENEQFF. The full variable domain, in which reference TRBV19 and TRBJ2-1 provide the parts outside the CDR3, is DGGITQSPKYLFRKEGQNVTLSCEQNLNHDAMYWYRQDPGQGLRLIYYSQIVNDFQKGDIAEGYSVSREKKESFPLTVTSAQKNPTAFYLCASSLQTSENEQFFGPGTRLTVL.

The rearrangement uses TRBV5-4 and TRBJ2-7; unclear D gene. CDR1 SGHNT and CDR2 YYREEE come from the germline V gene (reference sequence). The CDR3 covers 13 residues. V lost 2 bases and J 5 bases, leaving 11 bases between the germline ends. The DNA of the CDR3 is TGTGCCAGCAGCTTAACTTCTGGGAACGAGCAGTACTTC. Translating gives CASSLTSGNEQYF.

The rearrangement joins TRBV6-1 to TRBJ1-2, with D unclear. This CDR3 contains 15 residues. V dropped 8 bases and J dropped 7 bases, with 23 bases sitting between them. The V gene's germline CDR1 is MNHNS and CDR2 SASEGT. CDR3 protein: CASSLFEEAFGGYTF. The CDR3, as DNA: TGTGCCAGCTCCTTGTTCGAGGAGGCCTTTGGTGGCTACACCTTC.

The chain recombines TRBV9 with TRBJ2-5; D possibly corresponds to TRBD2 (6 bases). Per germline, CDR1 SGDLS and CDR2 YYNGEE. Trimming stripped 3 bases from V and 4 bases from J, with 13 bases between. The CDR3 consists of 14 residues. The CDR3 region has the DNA TGTGCCAGCAGCGGTCGGAGGGCTGGAGAGACCCAGTACTTC. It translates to CASSGRRAGETQYF.

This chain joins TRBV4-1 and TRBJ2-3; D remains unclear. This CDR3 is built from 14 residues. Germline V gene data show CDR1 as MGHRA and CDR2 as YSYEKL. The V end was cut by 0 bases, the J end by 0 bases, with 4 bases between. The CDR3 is CASSQDASTDTQYF. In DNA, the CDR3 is TGCGCCAGCAGCCAAGATGCGAGCACAGATACGCAGTATTTT.

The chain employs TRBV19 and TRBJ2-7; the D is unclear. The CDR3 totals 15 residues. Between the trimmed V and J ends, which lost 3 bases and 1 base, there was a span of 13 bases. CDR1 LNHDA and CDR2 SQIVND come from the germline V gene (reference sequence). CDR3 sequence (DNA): TGTGCCAGTAGTATCCGAATGACGGGTTCCTACGAGCAGTACTTC. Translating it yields CASSIRMTGSYEQYF.

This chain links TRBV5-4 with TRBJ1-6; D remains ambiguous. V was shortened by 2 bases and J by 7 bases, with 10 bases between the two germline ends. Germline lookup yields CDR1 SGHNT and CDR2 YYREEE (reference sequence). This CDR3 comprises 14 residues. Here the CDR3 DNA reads TGTGCCAGCAGCTTTATAACTAGGAATTCACCCCTCCACTTT. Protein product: CASSFITRNSPLHF.

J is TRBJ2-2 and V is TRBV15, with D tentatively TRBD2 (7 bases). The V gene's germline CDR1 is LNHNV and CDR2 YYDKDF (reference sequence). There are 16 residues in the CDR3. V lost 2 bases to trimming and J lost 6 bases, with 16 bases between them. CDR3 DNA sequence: TGTGCCACCAGCAGATATACGCCGGGGGGCCCCGGGGAGCTGTTTTTT. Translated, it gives CATSRYTPGGPGELFF.

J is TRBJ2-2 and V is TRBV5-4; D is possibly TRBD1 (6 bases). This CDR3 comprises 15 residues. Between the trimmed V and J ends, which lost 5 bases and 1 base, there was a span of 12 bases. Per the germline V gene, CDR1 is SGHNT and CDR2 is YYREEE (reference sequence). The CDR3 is CASRREQGNTGELFF. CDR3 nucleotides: TGTGCCAGCAGACGCGAACAGGGGAACACCGGGGAGCTGTTTTTT.

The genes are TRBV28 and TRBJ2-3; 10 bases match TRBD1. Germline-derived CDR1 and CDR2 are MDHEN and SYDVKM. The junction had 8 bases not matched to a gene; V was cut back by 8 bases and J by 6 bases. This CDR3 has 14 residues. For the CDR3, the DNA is TGTGCCAGCCGGACAGGGGGGAAGGGCGATACGCAGTATTTT. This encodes CASRTGGKGDTQYF. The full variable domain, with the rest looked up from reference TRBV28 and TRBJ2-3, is DVKVTQSSRYLVKRTGEKVFLECVQDMDHENMFWYRQDPGLGLRLIYFSYDVKMKEKGDIPEGYSVSREKKERFSLILESASTNQTSMYLCASRTGGKGDTQYFGPGTRLTVL.

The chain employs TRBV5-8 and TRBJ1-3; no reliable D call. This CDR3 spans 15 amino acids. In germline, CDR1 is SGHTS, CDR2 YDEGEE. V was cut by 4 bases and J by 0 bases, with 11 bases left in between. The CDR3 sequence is CASSPGGYSGNTIYF. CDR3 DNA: TGTGCCAGCAGCCCGGGAGGCTACTCTGGAAACACCATATATTTT.

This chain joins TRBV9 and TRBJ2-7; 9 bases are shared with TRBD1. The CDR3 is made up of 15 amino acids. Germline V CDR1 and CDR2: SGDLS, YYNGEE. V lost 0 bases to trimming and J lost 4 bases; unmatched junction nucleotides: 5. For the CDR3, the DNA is TGTGCCAGCAGCGTAGATACAGGGGGCAGTTACGAGCAGTACTTC. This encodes CASSVDTGGSYEQYF.

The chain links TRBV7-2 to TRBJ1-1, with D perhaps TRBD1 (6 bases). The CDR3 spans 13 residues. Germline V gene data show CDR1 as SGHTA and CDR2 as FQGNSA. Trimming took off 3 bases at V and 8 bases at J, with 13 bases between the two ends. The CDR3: CASSFGGGHEAFF. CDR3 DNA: TGTGCCAGCAGCTTTGGAGGGGGGCACGAAGCTTTCTTT.

This chain's CDR3 is CASSLASLSGGPDTQYF. CDR3 coding DNA: TGTGCCAGCAGTTTAGCCTCTCTGTCGGGGGGACCAGATACGCAGTATTTT. The J gene is TRBJ2-3, the V gene TRBV27; 7 bases line up with TRBD2. This CDR3 comprises 17 residues. Unmatched junction bases numbered 12, after V lost 2 bases and J lost 4 bases. Germline lookup yields CDR1 MNHEY and CDR2 SMNVEV (reference sequence).

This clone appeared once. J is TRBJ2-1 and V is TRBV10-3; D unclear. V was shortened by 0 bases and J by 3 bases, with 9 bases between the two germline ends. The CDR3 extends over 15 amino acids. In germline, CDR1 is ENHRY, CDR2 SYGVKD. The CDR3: CAISESGPLYNEQFF. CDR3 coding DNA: TGTGCCATCAGTGAGTCTGGCCCACTCTACAATGAGCAGTTCTTC.

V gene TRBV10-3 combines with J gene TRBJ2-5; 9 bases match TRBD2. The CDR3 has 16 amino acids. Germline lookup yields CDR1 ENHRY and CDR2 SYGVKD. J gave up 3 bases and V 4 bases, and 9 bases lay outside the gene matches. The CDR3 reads CAISGAGTSLKETQYF. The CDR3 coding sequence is TGTGCCATCAGTGGCGCCGGGACTAGCTTAAAAGAGACCCAGTACTTC.

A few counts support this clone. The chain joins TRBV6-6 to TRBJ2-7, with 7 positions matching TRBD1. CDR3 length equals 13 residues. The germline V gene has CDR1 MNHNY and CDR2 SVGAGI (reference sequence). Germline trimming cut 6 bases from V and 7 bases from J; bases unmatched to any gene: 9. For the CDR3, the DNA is TGTGCCAGCAGCACCACGACAGGGTGGGAGCAGTACTTC. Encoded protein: CASSTTTGWEQYF.

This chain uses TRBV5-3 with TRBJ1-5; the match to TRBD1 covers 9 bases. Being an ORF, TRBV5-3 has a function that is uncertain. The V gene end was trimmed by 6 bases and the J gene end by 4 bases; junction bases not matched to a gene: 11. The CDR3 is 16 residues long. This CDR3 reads CARTRGRTGANQPQHF. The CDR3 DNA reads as TGTGCCAGAACCCGGGGAAGGACAGGGGCAAATCAGCCCCAGCATTTT.